The clone carrying this T cell receptor (beta chain) was picked up many times. Antigen unknown. Study conclusions and caveats: The larger cohort examined one V-J beta rearrangement, not whole repertoires. Tumor-infiltrating Treg TCR alpha and beta sequences overlapped most with tumor naive CD4+ T cells, then blood naive.

Purified naive CD4+ T cells were depleted of CD25+ Tregs. Constant-region reverse primers amplified full-length variable regions, followed by semi-nested Nested Universal Primer A PCR. MiXCR was run by TCRdb on the 5' RACE reads, yielding one entry per CDR3 protein. The sample lists over 25,000 distinct CDR3 sequences; roughly 24% were seen once. The germline CDR1 and CDR2 sequences are SGHDT and YYEEEE. V lost 5 bases and J 0 bases, leaving 11 bases between the germline ends. The CDR3 has 15 residues. The TCR sequence derives from a female donor with breast cancer. Sample: naive CD4+ T cells sorted from a lymph node. The subset here: naive CD4+ T cells, CD4+CD45RA+CD25-. The chain employs TRBV5-6 and TRBJ2-2; D remains unclear. The CDR3 sequence: CASRVSNANTGELFF. The CDR3 nucleotides are TGTGCCAGCAGAGTTTCGAACGCGAACACCGGGGAGCTGTTTTTT.